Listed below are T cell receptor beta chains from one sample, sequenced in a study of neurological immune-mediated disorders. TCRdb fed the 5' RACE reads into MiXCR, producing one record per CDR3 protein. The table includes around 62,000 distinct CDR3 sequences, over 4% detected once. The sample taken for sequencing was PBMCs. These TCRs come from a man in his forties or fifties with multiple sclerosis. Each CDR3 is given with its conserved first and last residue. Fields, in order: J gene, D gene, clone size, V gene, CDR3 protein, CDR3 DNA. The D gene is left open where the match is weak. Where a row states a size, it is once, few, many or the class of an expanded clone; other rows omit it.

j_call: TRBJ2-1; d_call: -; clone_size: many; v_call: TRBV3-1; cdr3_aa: CASSQGNEQFF; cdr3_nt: TGTGCCAGCAGCCAAGGGAATGAGCAGTTCTTC
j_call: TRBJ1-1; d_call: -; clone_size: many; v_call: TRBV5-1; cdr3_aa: CASSSPGAANTEAFF; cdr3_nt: TGCGCCAGCAGTAGTCCGGGGGCCGCGAACACTGAAGCTTTCTTT
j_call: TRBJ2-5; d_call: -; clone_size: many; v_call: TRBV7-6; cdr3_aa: CASSKSRQVKETQYF; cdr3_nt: TGTGCCAGCAGCAAGAGCAGACAGGTTAAAGAGACCCAGTACTTC
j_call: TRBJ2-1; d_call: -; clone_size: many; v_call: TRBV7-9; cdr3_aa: CASSSTGPRSSYNEQFF; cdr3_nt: TGTGCCAGCAGCTCGACGGGACCCCGGAGCTCCTACAATGAGCAGTTCTTC
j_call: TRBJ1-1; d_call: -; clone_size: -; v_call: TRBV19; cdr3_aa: CASSINGRQYTEAFF; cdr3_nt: TGTGCCAGTAGTATTAATGGGCGGCAGTACACTGAAGCTTTCTTT
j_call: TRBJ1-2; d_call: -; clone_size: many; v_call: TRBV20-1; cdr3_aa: CIPGLSYTF; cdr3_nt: TGCATTCCTGGCCTATCCTACACCTTC
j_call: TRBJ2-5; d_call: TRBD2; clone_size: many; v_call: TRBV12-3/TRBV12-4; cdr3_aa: CASRPGLAGGRTQYF; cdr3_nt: TGTGCCAGCAGACCCGGACTAGCGGGGGGAAGGACCCAGTACTTC
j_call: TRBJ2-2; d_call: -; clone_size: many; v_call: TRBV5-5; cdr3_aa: CASSLDRANTGELFF; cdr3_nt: TGTGCCAGCAGCTTGGACAGGGCGAACACCGGGGAGCTGTTTTTT
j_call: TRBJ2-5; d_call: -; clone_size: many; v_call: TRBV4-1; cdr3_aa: CASSQGGTGRPQETQYF; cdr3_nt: TGCGCCAGCAGCCAAGGAGGAACAGGCCGACCCCAAGAGACCCAGTACTTC
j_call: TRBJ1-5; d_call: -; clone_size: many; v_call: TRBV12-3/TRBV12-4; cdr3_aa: CASSFLSRLQPQHF; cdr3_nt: TGTGCCAGCAGTTTTTTGTCAAGGTTGCAGCCCCAGCATTTT
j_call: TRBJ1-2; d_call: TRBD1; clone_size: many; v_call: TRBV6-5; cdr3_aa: CASSRDRGLAGYTF; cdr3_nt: TGTGCCAGCAGCCGAGACAGGGGGCTAGCTGGCTACACCTTC
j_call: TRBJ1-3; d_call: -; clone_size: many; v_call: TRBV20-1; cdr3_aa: CSARDQGLGNTIYF; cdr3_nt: TGCAGTGCTAGAGATCAGGGGTTAGGAAACACCATATATTTT
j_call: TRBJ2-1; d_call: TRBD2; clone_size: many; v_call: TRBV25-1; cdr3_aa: CASSVLFGGGTYNEQFF; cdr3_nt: TGTGCCAGCAGTGTATTATTTGGCGGGGGGACCTACAATGAGCAGTTCTTC
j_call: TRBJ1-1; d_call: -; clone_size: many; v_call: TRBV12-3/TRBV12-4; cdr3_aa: CASSLARTEAFF; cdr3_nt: TGTGCCAGCAGTTTAGCGCGCACTGAAGCTTTCTTT
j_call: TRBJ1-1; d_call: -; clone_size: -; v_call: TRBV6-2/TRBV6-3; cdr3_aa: CASSPRKGKGTEAFF; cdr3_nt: TGTGCCAGCAGTCCTCGAAAGGGGAAGGGCACTGAAGCTTTCTTT
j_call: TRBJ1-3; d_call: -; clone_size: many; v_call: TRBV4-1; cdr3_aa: CASSQDLGFANSGNTIYF; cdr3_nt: TGCGCCAGCAGCCAAGACCTAGGTTTCGCCAACTCTGGAAACACCATATATTTT